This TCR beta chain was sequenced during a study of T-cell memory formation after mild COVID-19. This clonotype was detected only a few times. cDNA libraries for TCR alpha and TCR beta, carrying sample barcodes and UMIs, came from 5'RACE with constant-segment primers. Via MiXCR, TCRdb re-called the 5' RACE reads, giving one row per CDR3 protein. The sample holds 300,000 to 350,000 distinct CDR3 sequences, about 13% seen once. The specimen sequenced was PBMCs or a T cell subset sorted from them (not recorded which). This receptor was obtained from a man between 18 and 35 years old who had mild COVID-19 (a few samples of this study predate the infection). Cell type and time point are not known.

CDR3 amino acids: CASSPTRTNTEAFF. CDR3 nucleotide sequence: TGTGCCAGCAGCCCGACCCGCACTAACACTGAAGCTTTCTTT. V is TRBV6-6 and J is TRBJ1-1; unclear D gene. There are 14 residues in the CDR3. The V gene's germline CDR1 is MNHNY and CDR2 SVGAGI (reference sequence). V lost 6 bases, J lost 2 bases, and 13 bases lay in between.